Below are 19 T cell receptor beta chains sequenced from a single sample in a study of cytomegalovirus exposure and HLA in healthy donors. A multiplex PCR was run with 60 Vbeta primers and 13 Jbeta primers. Repertoires were generated with immunoSEQ multiplex PCR, while TCRdb's copy carries only in-frame clones and drops some. The data contain roughly 130,000 clones, 84% of them singletons. The sequencing sample was made of PBMCs. These receptors were obtained from a woman under 30 in good health and CMV-seropositive.

The chain couples TRBV7-9 to TRBJ2-7; 7 bases agree with TRBD2. The length of the CDR3 is 16 residues. J gave up 3 bases and V 0 bases, and 8 bases lay outside the gene matches. Germline V lookup: CDR1 SEHNR, CDR2 FQNEAQ (reference sequence). The CDR3 DNA is TGTGCCAGCAGCTTAGCGAAGGTACTAGCGCACTACGAGCAGTACTTC. It yields the protein CASSLAKVLAHYEQYF.

The chain is built from TRBV15 and TRBJ1-6, with D hard to call. This CDR3 comprises 14 residues. Trimming removed 5 bases at V and 7 bases at J, with 12 bases between. CDR1 is LNHNV and CDR2 is YYDKDF in the germline V gene (reference sequence). The chain's CDR3 is CATSPGAVNSPLHF. The CDR3 nucleotides are TGTGCCACCAGCCCGGGAGCAGTGAATTCACCCCTCCACTTT.

Details on this clone: One end of the junction varies from germline; a read error may be responsible. The chain combines TRBV19 with TRBJ2-5; TRBD2 matches 7 bases. In germline, CDR1 is LNHDA, CDR2 SQIVND (reference sequence). CDR3 length equals 15 residues. The CDR3 DNA sequence: TGTGCCTGTAGTAGATCAGCGGGGATCCAAGAGACCCAGTACTTC. Encoded protein: CACSRSAGIQETQYF. Complete variable domain (other parts from reference TRBV19 and TRBJ2-5): DGGITQSPKYLFRKEGQNVTLSCEQNLNHDAMYWYRQDPGQGLRLIYYSQIVNDFQKGDIAEGYSVSREKKESFPLTVTSAQKNPTAFYLCACSRSAGIQETQYFGPGTRLLVL.

V gene TRBV12-5 combines with J gene TRBJ2-1; TRBD2 might be the D (6 bases). This CDR3 has 17 residues. Germline V gene data show CDR1 as LGHNT and CDR2 as FRNRAP. The V end lost 1 base, the J end lost 0 bases, and 13 bases lay between the germline ends. CDR3 region: CASGLEWRGSSYNEQFF. The CDR3 DNA reads TGTGCTAGTGGTTTGGAATGGCGGGGAAGCTCCTACAATGAGCAGTTCTTC.

The chain uses TRBV10-3 and TRBJ2-1, with 9 bases matching TRBD1. Germline V gene data show CDR1 as ENHRY and CDR2 as SYGVKD. CDR3 length: 14 amino acids. V trimming: 3 bases; J trimming: 5 bases; junction bases outside the gene matches: 2. CDR3 protein: CAISEGQGNNEQFF. The CDR3 nucleotides read TGTGCCATCAGTGAAGGACAGGGGAACAATGAGCAGTTCTTC.

For the CDR3, the DNA is TGTGCCAGCAGCTTCTCAGGGAGCACAGATACGCAGTATTTT. Translating it yields CASSFSGSTDTQYF. The chain recombines TRBV7-9 with TRBJ2-3, with TRBD1 as a possible D gene (5 bases). This CDR3 comprises 14 residues. Trimming pared 3 bases from V and 0 bases from J, leaving 7 bases between. Germline CDR1 SEHNR, CDR2 FQNEAQ (reference sequence).

The chain recombines TRBV7-9 with TRBJ2-5; TRBD1 agrees at 7 bases. Germline-derived CDR1 and CDR2 are SEHNR and FQNEAQ (reference sequence). The ends lost 1 base at V and 4 bases at J; junction bases unmatched: 9. This CDR3 is built from 16 residues. Here the CDR3 reads CASSLVVTGLLETQYF. The CDR3 DNA sequence: TGTGCCAGCAGCTTAGTAGTGACAGGGCTTTTAGAGACCCAGTACTTC.

The chain employs TRBV18 and TRBJ1-1; the D is unclear. This CDR3 is 13 amino acids long. V gave up 4 bases and J gave up 1 base, with 7 bases separating them. The germline V gene has CDR1 KGHSH and CDR2 LQKENI. The CDR3 protein is CASSLNRNTEAFF. In DNA, the CDR3 is TGTGCCAGCTCACTAAACAGGAACACTGAAGCTTTCTTT. Based on the CDR3 plus reference TRBV18 and TRBJ1-1, the full variable domain is NAGVMQNPRHLVRRRGQEARLRCSPMKGHSHVYWYRQLPEEGLKFMVYLQKENIIDESGMPKERFSAEFPKEGPSILRIQQVVRGDSAAYFCASSLNRNTEAFFGQGTRLTVV.

The rearrangement joins TRBV4-1 to TRBJ1-1; no firm D call. Deletions cut 4 bases from V and 5 bases from J, with 11 bases between. Per the germline V gene, CDR1 is MGHRA and CDR2 is YSYEKL. This CDR3 region has 13 residues. The CDR3 here is CASSPGVGTEAFF. The CDR3 coding sequence is TGCGCCAGCAGCCCCGGGGTGGGAACTGAAGCTTTCTTT.

V is TRBV15 and J is TRBJ2-5; a weak D match, TRBD2 (5 bases). The germline V gene has CDR1 LNHNV and CDR2 YYDKDF (reference sequence). The CDR3 is made up of 15 amino acids. V lost 4 bases, J lost 5 bases, and 17 bases lay in between. The CDR3 DNA reads TGTGCCACCAGCATAAGCGGAGGATTTCGGGAGACCCAGTACTTC. Protein sequence: CATSISGGFRETQYF.

The chain joins TRBV4-1 to TRBJ2-3; 11 bases map to TRBD2. The J call may be wrong; the DNA end is better matched by TRBJ2-5. Germline lookup yields CDR1 MGHRA and CDR2 YSYEKL. This CDR3 is built from 14 residues. The CDR3 region has the DNA TGCGCCAGCAGTCGCCTAGCGGGGGGAGAGACCCAGTACTTC. Its protein is CASSRLAGGETQYF.

The chain joins TRBV19 to TRBJ2-7; 7 nucleotides agree with TRBD1. The CDR3 length is 12 residues. CDR1 is LNHDA and CDR2 is SQIVND in the germline V gene (reference sequence). V gave up 8 bases and J gave up 2 bases; unmatched junction bases: 3. This chain's CDR3 is CASGTAAYEQYF. The CDR3 coding sequence is TGTGCCAGTGGGACAGCCGCCTACGAGCAGTACTTC.

This chain joins TRBV5-4 and TRBJ2-1, with a tentative D call TRBD2 (6 bases). CDR1 and CDR2 (germline): SGHNT, YYREEE (reference sequence). Deletions cut 6 bases from V and 2 bases from J, with 21 bases between. The CDR3 runs 17 residues. The CDR3 bases are TGTGCCAGCACCCCGACCGGGACTCCGGCCCCCTACAATGAGCAGTTCTTC. Protein sequence: CASTPTGTPAPYNEQFF.

The chain couples TRBV7-3 to TRBJ2-5, with 7 bases fitting TRBD2. This CDR3 has 15 amino acids. CDR1 and CDR2 (germline): SGHTA, FQGTGA. V gave up 1 base and J gave up 3 bases; unmatched junction bases: 5. In DNA, the CDR3 is TGTGCCAGCAGCTTAAACACGGGGGGAGAAGAGACCCAGTACTTC. It is translated as CASSLNTGGEETQYF.

Points on this clone: The germline gene is not matched at one end of the junction; a read error may be the cause. Other DNA sequences in this specimen translate into the identical CDR3. This chain's CDR3 is CASSTGNTGELFF. DNA of the CDR3: TGTGCCAGTAGTACCGGGAACACCGGGGAGTTGTTTTTT. The chain has TRBV19 and TRBJ2-2; tentative D call: TRBD2 (5 bases). Looked up from germline, CDR1 is LNHDA and CDR2 is SQIVND (reference sequence). There are 13 residues in the CDR3.

On this clone itself: Sequence at one end of the junction differs from germline and may be a read error. CDR3 sequence (DNA): TGTTCCAGCAGCTTAGTCTTGCGGGGGGCCTACGAGCAGTACTTC. Amino acid sequence: CSSSLVLRGAYEQYF. This sequence joins TRBV7-9 and TRBJ2-7, with 8 bases lining up with TRBD2. The CDR3 runs to 15 residues. The germline V gene encodes CDR1 SEHNR and CDR2 FQNEAQ (reference sequence). Full variable domain (missing parts from reference TRBV7-9 and TRBJ2-7): DTGVSQNPRHKITKRGQNVTFRCDPISEHNRLYWYRQTLGQGPEFLTYFQNEAQLEKSRLLSDRFSAERPKGSFSTLEIQRTEQGDSAMYLCSSSLVLRGAYEQYFGPGTRLTVT.

The chain carries TRBV10-1 and TRBJ2-3; possibly TRBD2 for D (6 bases). Germline V lookup: CDR1 WNHNN, CDR2 SYGVQD (reference sequence). V lost 4 bases and J 2 bases, leaving 16 bases between the germline ends. The CDR3 runs 16 residues. Written as DNA, the CDR3 is TGCGCCAGCAGTGGATATAGCGGACACAACACAGATACGCAGTATTTT. Residues: CASSGYSGHNTDTQYF.

The chain uses TRBV2 and TRBJ1-4; TRBD1 might be the D (5 bases). The length of the CDR3 is 15 residues. The V gene lost 6 bases and the J gene lost 8 bases, with 19 bases spanning the gap. Germline V gene lookup returns CDR1 SNHLY and CDR2 FYNNEI. CDR3 coding DNA: TGTGCCAGCAGCCAACGAAAAGGGGTTGGGGAAAAACTGTTTTTT. Translating it yields CASSQRKGVGEKLFF.

The V gene is TRBV9, the J gene TRBJ1-1; D gene unclear. V was cut by 3 bases and J by 1 base, with 13 bases left in between. The CDR3 is 15 residues long. CDR1 and CDR2 (germline): SGDLS, YYNGEE. The CDR3 here is CASSAMGAGNTEAFF. The CDR3 region has the DNA TGTGCCAGCAGCGCCATGGGAGCGGGGAACACTGAAGCTTTCTTT.